What follows are 20 T cell receptor beta chains derived from one specimen sequenced in a study of blood T cell repertoires in COVID-19. Method: immunoSEQ multiplex PCR; TCRdb's copy keeps in-frame clones and lacks some. The sample consists of 200,000 to 250,000 clones, less than 90% of them appearing once. Sequences were obtained from PBMCs or T cells enriched from blood (not recorded which). These receptors originate from a woman aged 25 to 39 who had been exposed to COVID-19.

The chain carries TRBV30 and TRBJ1-5, with 8 bases aligning to TRBD1. Germline CDR1 is GTSNPN and CDR2 is SVGIG (reference sequence). V was pared by 7 bases and J by 7 bases, with 6 bases of the junction left unmatched. CDR3 length: 12 amino acids. CDR3 loop: CAFGQGGQPQHF. In DNA form, the CDR3 reads TGTGCCTTCGGACAGGGCGGACAGCCCCAGCATTTT.

The chain has TRBV2 and TRBJ2-7; a weak D match, TRBD1 (6 bases). V lost 7 bases and J 1 base, leaving 8 bases between the germline ends. CDR1 and CDR2 from the germline V gene are SNHLY and FYNNEI. The CDR3 has 12 residues. The DNA of the CDR3 is TGTGCCAGCATTCAGGGGTCCTACGAGCAGTACTTC. Translated, it gives CASIQGSYEQYF.

The chain links TRBV13 to TRBJ1-5; no clear D gene. The CDR3 runs 12 residues. Germline values: CDR1 PRHDT, CDR2 FYEKMQ (reference sequence). The V gene lost 3 bases and the J gene lost 7 bases, with 7 bases spanning the gap. The CDR3 DNA follows: TGTGCCAGCAGCTTGGGAGAGCAGCCCCAGCATTTT. It codes for CASSLGEQPQHF.

The rearrangement uses TRBV5-1 and TRBJ2-7; 8 positions match TRBD1. V gave up 0 bases and J gave up 4 bases; unmatched junction bases: 18. The CDR3 consists of 19 residues. Germline values: CDR1 SGHRS, CDR2 YFSETQ. The chain's CDR3 is CASSLAPGQGALLIYEQYF. The DNA of the CDR3 is TGCGCCAGCAGCTTGGCACCTGGGCAGGGGGCGTTACTCATTTACGAGCAGTACTTC.

The chain combines TRBV5-1 with TRBJ1-6; 7 bases are shared with TRBD1. CDR1 SGHRS and CDR2 YFSETQ come from the germline V gene. V trimming: 3 bases; J trimming: 8 bases; junction bases outside the gene matches: 8. CDR3 length equals 15 residues. The CDR3 coding sequence is TGCGCCAGCAGCTCCGGACAGGTGGGCGATTCACCCCTCCACTTT. It yields the protein CASSSGQVGDSPLHF. The full variable domain, rest sourced from reference TRBV5-1 and TRBJ1-6, is KAGVTQTPRYLIKTRGQQVTLSCSPISGHRSVSWYQQTPGQGLQFLFEYFSETQRNKGNFPGRFSGRQFSNSRSEMNVSTLELGDSALYLCASSSGQVGDSPLHFGNGTRLTVT.

This sequence joins TRBV25-1 and TRBJ2-1, with D perhaps TRBD1 (6 bases). There are 13 residues in the CDR3. Between the trimmed V and J ends, which lost 4 bases and 7 bases, there was a span of 11 bases. In germline, CDR1 is MGHDK, CDR2 SYGVNS. The CDR3 region is CASSVSDRNEQFF. The CDR3 DNA sequence: TGTGCCAGCAGTGTATCGGACAGAAATGAGCAGTTCTTC.

This sequence joins TRBV12-3 or TRBV12-4 and TRBJ1-1; a possible D gene is TRBD1 (6 bases). The CDR3 is 13 amino acids. The germline V and J ends were trimmed by 5 bases and 6 bases, with 13 bases remaining between them. CDR3 sequence (DNA): TGTGCCAGCAGTCAGGCAGGGGCCCCTGAAGCTTTCTTT. Translated: CASSQAGAPEAFF.

This clone was seen only once. The J gene is TRBJ2-5, the V gene TRBV7-8, with D unclear. Germline V gives CDR1 SGHVS, CDR2 FQNEAQ. The CDR3 has 14 amino acids. V shed 1 base and J shed 1 base, with 7 bases lying between them. The CDR3 DNA reads TGTGCCAGCAGCTTAGGGGCGTCCCAAGAGACCCAGTACTTC. As protein: CASSLGASQETQYF.

The CDR3 DNA reads as TGTGCCAGCAGCGTAGGAGGGAACTATAATGAAAAACTGTTTTTT. Translating gives CASSVGGNYNEKLFF. The J gene is TRBJ1-4, the V gene TRBV9; D not certain. Trimming shortened V by 0 bases and J by 4 bases, and 10 bases separated the two germline ends. The CDR3 runs 15 residues. In germline, CDR1 is SGDLS, CDR2 YYNGEE.

J is TRBJ2-7 and V is TRBV6-4; weak D call: TRBD2 (5 bases). The germline gives CDR1 MRHNA, CDR2 SNTAGT. V was cut by 4 bases and J by 3 bases, with 19 bases left in between. The CDR3 covers 16 residues. The CDR3: CASSGIPGTRLYEQYF. Here the CDR3 DNA reads TGTGCCAGCAGTGGTATACCGGGAACCCGACTCTACGAGCAGTACTTC.

The CDR3 is CASSEVGQGGQPQHF. CDR3 DNA sequence: TGTGCCAGCAGTGAAGTCGGACAGGGGGGTCAGCCCCAGCATTTT. This chain uses TRBV6-1 with TRBJ1-5; 10 bases map to TRBD1. The CDR3 totals 15 residues. CDR1 and CDR2 from the germline V gene are MNHNS and SASEGT. V shed 1 base, J shed 6 bases, and the junction held 3 bases outside the gene matches.

In its sample, this clone was seen once. This chain joins TRBV11-3 and TRBJ1-2; D unresolved. V shed 1 base and J shed 8 bases, with 8 bases lying between them. The CDR3 runs to 12 residues. CDR1 is SGHNT, CDR2 YENEEA, per germline. The CDR3 region is CASSLGVSGYTF. The CDR3, as DNA: TGTGCCAGCAGCTTAGGAGTTTCCGGCTACACCTTC. The whole variable domain, remainder taken from reference TRBV11-3 and TRBJ1-2, is EAGVVQSPRYKIIEKKQPVAFWCNPISGHNTLYWYLQNLGQGPELLIRYENEEAVDDSQLPKDRFSAERLKGVDSTLKIQPAELGDSAVYLCASSLGVSGYTFGSGTRLTVV.

This rearrangement joins TRBV5-5 to TRBJ2-7; 12 bases align to TRBD2. Germline V gene sequence: CDR1 SGHKS, CDR2 YYEKEE (reference sequence). V shed 4 bases and J 5 bases; nucleotides not matched to a gene: 10. The CDR3 extends over 16 amino acids. CDR3 DNA: TGTGCCAGCAGCCTCCTAGCGGGGGGGCCGTCCAACGAGCAGTACTTC. It specifies CASSLLAGGPSNEQYF.

The rearrangement joins TRBV5-1 to TRBJ1-1, with a possible D match to TRBD1 (6 bases). The CDR3 totals 13 residues. The germline gives CDR1 SGHRS, CDR2 YFSETQ. V was clipped by 7 bases and J by 2 bases, with 12 bases between them. CDR3 region: CASSGEGNTEAFF. The CDR3 DNA reads as TGCGCCAGCTCAGGGGAGGGTAACACTGAAGCTTTCTTT.

The chain uses TRBV3-1 (or the pseudogene TRBV3-2) and TRBJ2-5, with TRBD2 matching 7 bases. V trimming: 3 bases; J trimming: 7 bases; junction bases outside the gene matches: 2. Per germline, CDR1 LGHDT and CDR2 YNNKEL (reference sequence). The CDR3 covers 12 residues. CDR3 sequence: CASSHRGGTQYF. The CDR3 coding sequence is TGTGCCAGCAGCCATCGCGGGGGGACCCAGTACTTC.

The genes are TRBV18 and TRBJ1-4; D perhaps matches TRBD1 (6 bases). Germline lookup yields CDR1 KGHSH and CDR2 LQKENI. The CDR3 covers 15 residues. V shed 2 bases and J shed 4 bases, with 11 bases lying between them. The CDR3: CASSPWAGDNEKLFF. The CDR3 coding sequence is TGTGCCAGCTCACCATGGGCAGGGGATAATGAAAAACTGTTTTTT.

V is TRBV2 and J is TRBJ1-2; the match to TRBD1 covers 11 bases. The germline V gene encodes CDR1 SNHLY and CDR2 FYNNEI. The CDR3 totals 12 residues. J lost 12 bases, V lost 3 bases, and 3 bases had no gene match. The CDR3 protein is CASSDRDRGDTF. The CDR3 DNA reads TGTGCCAGCAGTGACCGGGACAGGGGGGACACCTTC. The whole variable domain, remainder taken from reference TRBV2 and TRBJ1-2, is EPEVTQTPSHQVTQMGQEVILRCVPISNHLYFYWYRQILGQKVEFLVSFYNNEISEKSEIFDDQFSVERPDGSNFTLKIRSTKLEDSAMYFCASSDRDRGDTFGSGTRLTVV.

The V call is TRBV19, the J call TRBJ2-3, with 14 bases lining up with TRBD2. The CDR3 spans 16 residues. CDR1 is LNHDA and CDR2 is SQIVND in the germline V gene (reference sequence). V dropped 4 bases and J dropped 6; count of bases not matched to a gene: 6. CDR3 sequence reads: CASSTGLAGGTDTQYF. Here the CDR3 DNA reads TGTGCCAGTAGTACCGGACTAGCGGGGGGAACGGATACGCAGTATTTT.

The chain has TRBV4-2 and TRBJ2-1; 9 bases fit TRBD2. The trim removed 0 bases at V and 4 bases at J, leaving 7 bases unmatched. The CDR3 is 17 amino acids. CDR1 and CDR2 from the germline V gene are LGHNA and YNFKEQ. The CDR3 DNA is TGTGCCAGCAGCCAAGATCGCCAGCGGGGGGTATACAATGAGCAGTTCTTC. Amino acids: CASSQDRQRGVYNEQFF.

This clone was seen once. V usage is TRBV3-1 (or the pseudogene TRBV3-2) and J usage is TRBJ1-2; D remains ambiguous. Germline loops: CDR1 LGHDT, CDR2 YNNKEL (reference sequence). Trimming took off 4 bases at V and 11 bases at J, with 17 bases between the two ends. The CDR3 is 13 amino acids. This CDR3 reads CASSPLGGGQYTF. The CDR3 nucleotides read TGTGCCAGCAGCCCCCTCGGCGGAGGGCAGTACACCTTC.